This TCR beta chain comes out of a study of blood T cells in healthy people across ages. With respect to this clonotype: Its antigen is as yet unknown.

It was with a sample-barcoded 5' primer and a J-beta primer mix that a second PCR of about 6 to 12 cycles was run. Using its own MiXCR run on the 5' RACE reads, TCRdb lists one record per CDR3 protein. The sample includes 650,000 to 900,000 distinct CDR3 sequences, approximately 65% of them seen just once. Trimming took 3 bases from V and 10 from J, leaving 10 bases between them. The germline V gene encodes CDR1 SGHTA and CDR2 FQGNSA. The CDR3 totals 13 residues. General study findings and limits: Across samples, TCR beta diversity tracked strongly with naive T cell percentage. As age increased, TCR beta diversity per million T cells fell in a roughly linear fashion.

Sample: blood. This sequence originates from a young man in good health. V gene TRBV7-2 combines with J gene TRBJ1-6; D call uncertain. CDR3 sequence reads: CASSLALWSPLHF. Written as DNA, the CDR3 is TGTGCCAGCAGCTTGGCGTTATGGTCACCCCTCCACTTT.